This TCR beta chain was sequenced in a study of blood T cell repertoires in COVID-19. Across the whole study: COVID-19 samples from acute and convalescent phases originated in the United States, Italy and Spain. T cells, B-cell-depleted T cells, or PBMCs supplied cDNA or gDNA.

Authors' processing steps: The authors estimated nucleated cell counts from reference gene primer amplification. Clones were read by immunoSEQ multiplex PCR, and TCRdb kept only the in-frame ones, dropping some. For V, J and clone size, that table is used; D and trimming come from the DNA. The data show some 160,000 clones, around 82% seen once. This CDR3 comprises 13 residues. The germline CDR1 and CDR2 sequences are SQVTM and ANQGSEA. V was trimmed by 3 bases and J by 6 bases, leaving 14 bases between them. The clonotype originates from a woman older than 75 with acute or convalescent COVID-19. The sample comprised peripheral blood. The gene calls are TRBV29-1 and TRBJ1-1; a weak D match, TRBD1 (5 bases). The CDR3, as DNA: TGCAGCGTTGATCGGGGGATTAAAGCTGAAGCTTTCTTT. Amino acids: CSVDRGIKAEAFF.